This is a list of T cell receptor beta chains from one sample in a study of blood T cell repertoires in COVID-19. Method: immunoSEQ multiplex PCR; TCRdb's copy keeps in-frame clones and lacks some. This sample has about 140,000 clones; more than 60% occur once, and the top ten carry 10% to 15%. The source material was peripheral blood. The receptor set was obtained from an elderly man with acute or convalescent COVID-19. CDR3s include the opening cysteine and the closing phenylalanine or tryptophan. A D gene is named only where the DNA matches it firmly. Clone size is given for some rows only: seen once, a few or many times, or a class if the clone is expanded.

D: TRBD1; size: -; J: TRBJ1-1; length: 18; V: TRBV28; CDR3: CASRHSGTGAGLFTEAFF; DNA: TGTGCCAGCAGACACTCCGGGACAGGGGCGGGTCTTTTCACTGAAGCTTTCTTT
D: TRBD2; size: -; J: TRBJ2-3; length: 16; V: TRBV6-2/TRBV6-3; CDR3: CASSYPTSGGPFTQYF; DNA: TGTGCCAGCAGTTACCCTACTAGCGGGGGCCCTTTTACGCAGTATTTT
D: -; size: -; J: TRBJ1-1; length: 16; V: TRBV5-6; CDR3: CASSLFFYRADTEAFF; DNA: TGTGCCAGCAGCTTGTTTTTCTACAGGGCGGACACTGAAGCTTTCTTT
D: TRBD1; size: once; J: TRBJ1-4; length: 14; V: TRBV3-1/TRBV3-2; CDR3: CASSGQGTNEKLFF; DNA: TGTGCCAGCAGCGGACAGGGGACAAATGAAAAACTGTTTTTT
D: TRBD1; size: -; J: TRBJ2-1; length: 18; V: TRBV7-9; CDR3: CASSLESWDRDRYNEQFF; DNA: TGTGCCAGCAGCTTAGAGAGTTGGGACAGAGATAGGTACAATGAGCAGTTCTTC
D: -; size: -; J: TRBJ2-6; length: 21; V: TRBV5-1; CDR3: CASSLDLASGQSSSGANVLTF; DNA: TGCGCCAGCAGCTTGGACTTAGCCAGCGGACAGTCCAGCTCTGGGGCCAACGTCCTGACTTTC
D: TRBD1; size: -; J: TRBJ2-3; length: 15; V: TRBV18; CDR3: CASSAGTGAQYTQYF; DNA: TGTGCCAGCTCGGCCGGGACAGGGGCACAATATACGCAGTATTTT
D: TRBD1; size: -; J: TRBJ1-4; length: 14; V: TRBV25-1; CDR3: CASSTHRGREKLFF; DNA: TGTGCCAGCAGTACCCACAGGGGGCGAGAAAAACTGTTTTTT
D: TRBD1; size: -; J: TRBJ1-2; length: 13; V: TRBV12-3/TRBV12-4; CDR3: CASSSDRAYGYTF; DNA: TGTGCCAGCAGTTCCGACAGGGCCTATGGCTACACCTTC
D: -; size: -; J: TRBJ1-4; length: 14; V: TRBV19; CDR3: CASSIRKTNEKLFF; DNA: TGTGCCAGTAGTATCAGGAAGACTAATGAAAAACTGTTTTTT
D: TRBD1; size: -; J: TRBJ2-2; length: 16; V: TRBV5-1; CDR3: CASRSIPTGDTGELFF; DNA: TGCGCCAGCAGGTCAATTCCGACAGGGGACACCGGGGAGCTGTTTTTT
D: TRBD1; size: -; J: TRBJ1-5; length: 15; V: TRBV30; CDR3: CAWSPNRGRGQPQHF; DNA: TGTGCCTGGAGTCCAAACAGGGGGCGAGGACAGCCCCAGCATTTT